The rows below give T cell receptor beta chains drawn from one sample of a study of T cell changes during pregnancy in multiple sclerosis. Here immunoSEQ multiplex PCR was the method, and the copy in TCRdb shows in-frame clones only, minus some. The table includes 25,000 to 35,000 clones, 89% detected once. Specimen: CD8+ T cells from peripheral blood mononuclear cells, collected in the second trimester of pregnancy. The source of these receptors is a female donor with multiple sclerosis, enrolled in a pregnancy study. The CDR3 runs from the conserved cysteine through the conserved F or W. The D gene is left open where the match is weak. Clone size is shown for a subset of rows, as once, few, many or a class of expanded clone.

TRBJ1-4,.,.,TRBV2,CASSAPQVTNEKLFF,TGTGCCAGCAGCGCGCCACAGGTGACTAATGAAAAACTGTTTTTT
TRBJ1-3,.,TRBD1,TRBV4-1,CASMPGGLSGNTIYF,TGCGCCAGCATGCCAGGGGGTCTCTCTGGAAACACCATATATTTT
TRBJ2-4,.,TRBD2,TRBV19,CASSSRLAGGKNIQYF,TGTGCCAGTAGTAGCCGACTAGCGGGAGGGAAAAACATTCAGTACTTC
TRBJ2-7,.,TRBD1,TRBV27,CASSLRTGVSSSDEQYF,TGTGCCAGCAGTTTACGGACAGGGGTCTCGAGCTCGGACGAGCAGTACTTC
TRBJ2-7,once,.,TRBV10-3,CAISGPGQTITGSAYEQYF,TGTGCCATCAGTGGACCGGGACAAACTATCACAGGGTCGGCCTACGAGCAGTACTTC
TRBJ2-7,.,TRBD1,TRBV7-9,CASSLDRGPSYEQYF,TGTGCCAGCAGCTTAGACAGGGGGCCCTCCTACGAGCAGTACTTC
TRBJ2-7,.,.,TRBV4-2,CASSQGTPEQYF,TGTGCCAGCAGCCAAGGAACACCGGAGCAGTACTTC
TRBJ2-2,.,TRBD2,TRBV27,CASSTAGTSGGANTGELFF,TGTGCCAGCAGTACAGCCGGGACTAGCGGGGGGGCGAACACCGGGGAGCTGTTTTTT
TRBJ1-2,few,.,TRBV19,CASSILDSANYGYTF,TGTGCCAGTAGTATTCTTGACTCGGCTAACTATGGCTACACCTTC
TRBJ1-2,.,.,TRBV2,CASSEAAAANYGYTF,TGTGCCAGCAGTGAAGCTGCCGCAGCTAACTATGGCTACACCTTC
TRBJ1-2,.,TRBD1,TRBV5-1,CASSLTTGGDPLYGYTF,TGCGCCAGCAGCTTGACGACAGGGGGTGACCCCCTTTATGGCTACACCTTC
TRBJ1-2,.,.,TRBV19,CASLGVDGYTF,TGTGCCAGTCTAGGGGTTGATGGCTACACCTTC
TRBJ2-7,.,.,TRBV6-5,CASSETDSYEQYF,TGTGCCAGCAGTGAGACAGATTCCTACGAGCAGTACTTC
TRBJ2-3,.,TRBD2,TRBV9,CASSPRGTSGGGADTQYF,TGTGCCAGCAGCCCTCGTGGGACTAGCGGGGGGGGAGCAGATACGCAGTATTTT
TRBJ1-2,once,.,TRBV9,CASSGREGYTF,TGTGCCAGCAGCGGCAGGGAAGGCTACACCTTC
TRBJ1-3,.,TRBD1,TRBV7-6,CASTLTGQGHSGNTIYF,TGTGCCAGCACACTAACCGGACAGGGCCACTCTGGAAACACCATATATTTT
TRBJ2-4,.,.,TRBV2,CATPELAKNIQYF,TGTGCCACCCCGGAGTTAGCCAAAAACATTCAGTACTTC
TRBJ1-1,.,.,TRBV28,CASSSPGHLNTEAFF,TGTGCCAGCAGTTCCCCGGGACACTTGAACACTGAAGCTTTCTTT
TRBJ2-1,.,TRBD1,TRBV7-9,CASSPGGASKQFF,TGTGCCAGCAGTCCAGGGGGCGCGAGTAAGCAGTTCTTC
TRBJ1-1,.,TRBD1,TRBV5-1,CASSPGQGGGNTEAFF,TGCGCCAGCAGCCCAGGACAGGGTGGGGGAAACACTGAAGCTTTCTTT
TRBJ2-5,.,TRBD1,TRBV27,CASSLKQGEETQYF,TGTGCCAGCAGTCTCAAACAGGGGGAAGAGACCCAGTACTTC
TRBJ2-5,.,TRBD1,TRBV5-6,CASSIRDRGIKTQYF,TGTGCCAGCAGCATCCGGGACAGGGGTATCAAGACCCAGTACTTC
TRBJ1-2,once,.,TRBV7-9,CASSLDLDPYGYTF,TGTGCCAGCAGCTTAGATCTAGACCCTTATGGCTACACCTTC